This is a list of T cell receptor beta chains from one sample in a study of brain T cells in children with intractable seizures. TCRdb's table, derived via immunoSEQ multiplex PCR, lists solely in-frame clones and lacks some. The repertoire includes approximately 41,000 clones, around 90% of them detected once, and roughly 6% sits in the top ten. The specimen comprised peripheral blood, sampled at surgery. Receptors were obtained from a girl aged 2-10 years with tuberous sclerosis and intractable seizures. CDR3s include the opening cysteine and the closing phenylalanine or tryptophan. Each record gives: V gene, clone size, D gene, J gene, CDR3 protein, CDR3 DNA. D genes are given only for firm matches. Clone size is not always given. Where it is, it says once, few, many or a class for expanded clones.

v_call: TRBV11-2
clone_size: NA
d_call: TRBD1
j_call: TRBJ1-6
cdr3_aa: CASSFPGTGGRGNSPLHF
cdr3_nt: TGTGCCAGCAGCTTCCCGGGGACAGGGGGGAGAGGTAATTCACCCCTCCACTTT

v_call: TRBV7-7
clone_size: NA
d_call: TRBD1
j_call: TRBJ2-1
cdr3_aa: CATRDTTGGQNEQFF
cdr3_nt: TGTGCCACAAGAGATACAACAGGGGGACAGAATGAGCAGTTCTTC

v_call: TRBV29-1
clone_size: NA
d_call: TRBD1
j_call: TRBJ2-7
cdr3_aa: CSVEVQGDEQYF
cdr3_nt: TGCAGCGTTGAAGTACAGGGGGACGAGCAGTACTTC

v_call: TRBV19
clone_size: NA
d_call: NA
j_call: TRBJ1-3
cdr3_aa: CASSPRTDWSSGNTIYF
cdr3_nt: TGTGCCAGTAGTCCGCGGACAGATTGGAGCTCTGGAAACACCATATATTTT

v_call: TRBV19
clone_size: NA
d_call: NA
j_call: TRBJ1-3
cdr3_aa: CASSIARSSGNTIYF
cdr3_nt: TGTGCCAGTAGTATCGCCCGGAGCTCTGGAAACACCATATATTTT

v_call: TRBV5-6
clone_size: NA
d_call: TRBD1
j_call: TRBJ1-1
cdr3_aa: CASSLAGDREAFF
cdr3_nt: TGTGCCAGCAGCTTGGCCGGGGACAGGGAAGCTTTCTTT

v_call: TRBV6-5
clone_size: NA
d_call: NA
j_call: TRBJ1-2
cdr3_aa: CASSYSFRDYGYTF
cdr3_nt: TGTGCCAGCAGTTACTCGTTCCGGGACTATGGCTACACCTTC

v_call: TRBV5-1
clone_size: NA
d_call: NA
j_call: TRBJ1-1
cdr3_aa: CASSSVRGGNTEAFF
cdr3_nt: TGCGCCAGCAGCTCTGTGCGGGGAGGGAACACTGAAGCTTTCTTT

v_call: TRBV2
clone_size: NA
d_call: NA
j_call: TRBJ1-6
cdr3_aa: CASSESGPWDGSPLHF
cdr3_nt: TGTGCCAGCAGTGAATCGGGGCCCTGGGATGGCTCACCCCTCCACTTT

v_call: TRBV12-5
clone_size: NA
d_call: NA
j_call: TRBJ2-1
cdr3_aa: CASASKRAGNEQFF
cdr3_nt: TGTGCTAGTGCCTCAAAGAGGGCGGGGAATGAGCAGTTCTTC

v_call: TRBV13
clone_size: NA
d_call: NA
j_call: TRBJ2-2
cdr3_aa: CASYSRQLNTGELFF
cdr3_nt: TGTGCCAGCTATTCCCGGCAGTTGAACACCGGGGAGCTGTTTTTT

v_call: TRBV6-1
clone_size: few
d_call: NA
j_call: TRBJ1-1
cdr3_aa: CASSETRGSTEAFF
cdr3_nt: TGTGCCAGCAGTGAAACTCGGGGGAGTACTGAAGCTTTCTTT

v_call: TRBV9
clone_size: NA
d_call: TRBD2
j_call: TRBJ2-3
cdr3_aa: CASSVLAGGTDTQYF
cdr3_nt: TGTGCCAGCAGCGTACTAGCGGGGGGCACAGATACGCAGTATTTT

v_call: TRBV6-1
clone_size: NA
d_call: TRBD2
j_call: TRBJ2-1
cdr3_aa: CASSVLAGGTYNEQFF
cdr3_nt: TGTGCCAGCAGTGTCCTAGCGGGGGGGACCTACAATGAGCAGTTCTTC

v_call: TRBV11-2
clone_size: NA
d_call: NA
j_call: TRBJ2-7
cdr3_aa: CASSLVDDGTYEQYF
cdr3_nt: TGTGCCAGCAGCTTAGTTGATGACGGAACCTACGAGCAGTACTTC

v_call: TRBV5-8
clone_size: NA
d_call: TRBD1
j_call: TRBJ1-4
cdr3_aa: CASSAGTAVNEKLFF
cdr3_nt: TGTGCCAGCAGCGCGGGGACAGCAGTTAATGAAAAACTGTTTTTT

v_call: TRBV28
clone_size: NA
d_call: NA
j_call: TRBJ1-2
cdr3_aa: CATAGALPNSDGYTF
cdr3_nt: TGTGCCACCGCCGGGGCCCTACCTAACTCGGATGGCTACACCTTC

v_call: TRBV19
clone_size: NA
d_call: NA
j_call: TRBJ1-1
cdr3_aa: CASSIGTLNTEAFF
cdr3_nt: TGTGCCAGTAGTATTGGCACTCTGAACACTGAAGCTTTCTTT

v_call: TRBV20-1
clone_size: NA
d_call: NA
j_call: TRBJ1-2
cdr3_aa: CSAIGYGYTF
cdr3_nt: TGCAGTGCTATAGGGTATGGCTACACCTTC

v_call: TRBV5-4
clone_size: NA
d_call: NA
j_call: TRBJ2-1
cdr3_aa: CASRNYNEQFF
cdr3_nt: TGTGCCAGCAGGAACTACAATGAGCAGTTCTTC

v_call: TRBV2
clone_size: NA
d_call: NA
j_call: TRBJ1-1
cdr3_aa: CASKLTGQNTEAFF
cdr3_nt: TGTGCCAGCAAACTTACGGGACAGAACACTGAAGCTTTCTTT

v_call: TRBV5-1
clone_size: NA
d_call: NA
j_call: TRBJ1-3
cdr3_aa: CASSLGDSGNTIYF
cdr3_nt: TGCGCCAGCAGCTTGGGGGACTCTGGAAACACCATATATTTT